The 32 T cell receptor beta chains reported below all come from one sample, sequenced in a study of CD8 T cells in Susac syndrome. Random-hexamer reverse transcription was applied to about 0.5 to 1 ug RNA. TCRdb re-called the immunoSEQ multiplex PCR reads through MiXCR, storing one row per CDR3 protein. The table has some 200,000 distinct CDR3 sequences, 80% to 95% seen once. Specimen: CD8+ T cells from PBMCs. The source is a human donor with multiple sclerosis.

V is TRBV4-2 and J is TRBJ2-7; 7 bases match TRBD2. The CDR3 consists of 16 residues. Germline CDR1 is LGHNA and CDR2 is YNFKEQ. Unmatched junction bases numbered 17, after V lost 5 bases and J lost 7 bases. The CDR3 DNA follows: TGTGCCAGCAGCGGCCGGGACTACGACCCATTTGGGGAGCAGTACTTC. It encodes CASSGRDYDPFGEQYF.

This sequence joins TRBV29-1 and TRBJ2-1, with a tentative D call TRBD2 (6 bases). The germline CDR1 and CDR2 sequences are SQVTM and ANQGSEA. V gave up 0 bases and J gave up 11 bases, with 14 bases separating them. This CDR3 has 13 amino acids. The CDR3 spells CSVEEPPGGKQFF. CDR3 in DNA: TGCAGCGTTGAAGAGCCCCCCGGGGGAAAGCAGTTCTTC.

The rearrangement links TRBV7-6 to TRBJ2-7; D remains unclear. The CDR3 contains 13 residues. Germline V gene data show CDR1 as SGHVS and CDR2 as FNYEAQ. V lost 1 base and J lost 6, with 10 bases in between. This chain's CDR3 is CASSLGRSTEQYF. DNA of the CDR3: TGTGCCAGCAGCTTAGGTCGGTCGACCGAGCAGTACTTC.

This rearrangement joins TRBV6-2 or TRBV6-3 to TRBJ2-4; no firm D call. This CDR3 is built from 13 residues. V gave up 8 bases and J gave up 0 bases, with 8 bases separating them. The germline V gene has CDR1 MNHEY and CDR2 SVGEGT. The CDR3 DNA reads as TGTGCCAGCTCCACGGGAGCCAAAAACATTCAGTACTTC. Its protein is CASSTGAKNIQYF.

As DNA, the CDR3 is TGCGCCAGCAGCCAGACTAGCCACGGAAACATTCAGTACTTC. Translated, it gives CASSQTSHGNIQYF. V gene TRBV4-1 combines with J gene TRBJ2-4; 7 bases agree with TRBD2. This CDR3 comprises 14 residues. Germline V CDR1 and CDR2: MGHRA, YSYEKL. V lost 3 bases and J lost 6; bases outside the gene matches: 5.

The V gene is TRBV7-8, the J gene TRBJ2-7, with 13 nucleotides matching TRBD2. J gave up 0 bases and V 1 base, and 6 bases lay outside the gene matches. The CDR3 is 18 residues long. Germline values: CDR1 SGHVS, CDR2 FQNEAQ. The DNA of the CDR3 is TGTGCCAGCAGCTTAGGACTAGCGGGAGGTCTTATCTCCTACGAGCAGTACTTC. Translated: CASSLGLAGGLISYEQYF. The complete variable domain, with remaining parts taken from reference TRBV7-8 and TRBJ2-7, reads GAGVSQSPRYKVAKRGQDVALRCDPISGHVSLFWYQQALGQGPEFLTYFQNEAQLDKSGLPSDRFFAERPEGSVSTLKIQRTQQEDSAVYLCASSLGLAGGLISYEQYFGPGTRLTVT.

The genes are TRBV30 and TRBJ1-5; perhaps TRBD1 as D (5 bases). Trimming removed 0 bases at V and 7 bases at J, with 13 bases between. The CDR3 spans 14 residues. CDR1 and CDR2 from the germline V gene are GTSNPN and SVGIG (reference sequence). The CDR3 DNA follows: TGTGCCTGGAGTGTAGCGGCAGGGTGGCAGCCCCAGCATTTT. This codes for CAWSVAAGWQPQHF.

The chain has TRBV20-1 and TRBJ2-7, with TRBD2 matching 8 bases. The CDR3 has 14 amino acids. Trimming removed 3 bases from V and 2 bases from J; junction bases left unmatched: 6. Germline CDR1 DFQATT, CDR2 SNEGSKA (reference sequence). Here the CDR3 reads CSARDTSGTYEQYF. The CDR3 DNA sequence: TGCAGTGCTAGGGATACTAGCGGAACCTACGAGCAGTACTTC.

This chain uses TRBV19 with TRBJ1-5, with 7 bases lining up with TRBD1. This CDR3 has 14 amino acids. Germline values: CDR1 LNHDA, CDR2 SQIVND (reference sequence). V gave up 7 bases and J gave up 6 bases; unmatched junction bases: 9. The CDR3 sequence is CASTQGGLGQPQHF. DNA for the CDR3: TGTGCCAGTACCCAGGGGGGCTTGGGTCAGCCCCAGCATTTT.

This sequence joins TRBV12-3 or TRBV12-4 and TRBJ2-1; 8 nucleotides match TRBD2. With V trimmed by 7 bases and J by 3 bases, 8 bases remained unmatched. CDR3 length: 15 amino acids. The CDR3 spells CASTKSGRLYNEQFF. The CDR3, as DNA: TGTGCCAGCACCAAGAGCGGGAGACTCTACAATGAGCAGTTCTTC.

The V and J genes are TRBV2 and TRBJ2-7; 8 bases line up with TRBD2. Germline V lookup: CDR1 SNHLY, CDR2 FYNNEI. CDR3 length equals 12 residues. V was clipped by 7 bases and J by 5 bases; unmatched bases: 4. CDR3 sequence reads: CASNPGGNEQYF. The CDR3, as DNA: TGTGCCAGCAACCCGGGGGGGAACGAGCAGTACTTC.

This clonotype is a singleton in its sample. The chain joins TRBV29-1 to TRBJ1-2; D is undetermined. This CDR3 comprises 15 residues. Trimming shortened V by 3 bases and J by 3 bases, and 17 bases separated the two germline ends. Germline V CDR1 and CDR2: SQVTM, ANQGSEA. CDR3 region: CSVDTAIGTDYGYTF. For the CDR3, the DNA is TGCAGCGTTGATACCGCCATTGGTACGGACTATGGCTACACCTTC.

The rearrangement links TRBV6-1 to TRBJ1-2, with 9 bases aligning to TRBD1. V lost 1 base and J lost 8; bases outside the gene matches: 2. The germline V gene has CDR1 MNHNS and CDR2 SASEGT. CDR3 size: 13 residues. The CDR3 DNA reads as TGTGCCAGCAGTGAAGACAGGGGGCACGGCTACACCTTC. This gives the protein CASSEDRGHGYTF.

The chain has TRBV4-2 and TRBJ1-1; D is undetermined. Trimming pared 1 base from V and 7 bases from J, leaving 10 bases between. There are 13 residues in the CDR3. Germline assignment: CDR1 LGHNA and CDR2 YNFKEQ. The CDR3 loop reads CASSQAGSVEAFF. The DNA of the CDR3 is TGTGCCAGCAGCCAAGCGGGATCAGTTGAAGCTTTCTTT.

The chain links TRBV27 to TRBJ2-7; possible D gene TRBD1, 5 bases. The V end was cut by 4 bases, the J end by 0 bases, with 19 bases between. Germline V CDR1 and CDR2: MNHEY, SMNVEV (reference sequence). The CDR3 runs to 17 residues. This CDR3 is CASSSQGVRAGSYEQYF. The CDR3 DNA reads TGTGCCAGCAGTTCGCAGGGCGTTCGAGCCGGCTCCTACGAGCAGTACTTC.

The chain is built from TRBV19 and TRBJ1-5; D gene uncertain. The V end was cut by 4 bases, the J end by 5 bases, with 12 bases between. The CDR3 runs 14 residues. The V gene's germline CDR1 is LNHDA and CDR2 SQIVND (reference sequence). The CDR3 nucleotides read TGTGCCAGTAGTAAGGTAATGGGTTATCAGCCCCAGCATTTT. Translation gives CASSKVMGYQPQHF.

The gene calls are TRBV6-2 or TRBV6-3 and TRBJ2-4; D remains ambiguous. The CDR3 loop spans 14 amino acids. V lost 5 bases and J 5 bases, leaving 13 bases between the germline ends. From germline, CDR1 is MNHEY and CDR2 SVGEGT. This CDR3 reads CASSHLGLENIQYF. CDR3 nucleotides: TGTGCCAGCAGTCACCTCGGTCTGGAAAACATTCAGTACTTC.

This chain joins TRBV19 and TRBJ1-1; TRBD1 matches 7 bases. CDR1 is LNHDA and CDR2 is SQIVND in the germline V gene (reference sequence). The V segment lost 6 bases and the J segment 0 bases; nucleotides outside the gene matches: 10. The CDR3 is 16 amino acids. As DNA, the CDR3 is TGTGCCAGTAGCCTCACAGGGGCGACCATGAACACTGAAGCTTTCTTT. Its translation: CASSLTGATMNTEAFF.

The rearrangement links TRBV3-1 to TRBJ2-1; TRBD2 matches at 14 bases. From germline, CDR1 is LGHDT and CDR2 YNNKEL (reference sequence). The CDR3 consists of 15 residues. V gave up 4 bases and J gave up 6 bases; unmatched junction bases: 2. CDR3 nucleotide sequence: TGTGCCAGCAGCCTTGGGACTAGCGGGAGCAATGAGCAGTTCTTC. Protein sequence: CASSLGTSGSNEQFF.

This clonotype was detected only once. This sequence joins TRBV24-1 and TRBJ1-5; D is uncertain. The V end lost 4 bases, the J end lost 8 bases, and 11 bases lay between the germline ends. The CDR3 is made up of 13 amino acids. CDR1 is KGHDR, CDR2 SFDVKD, per germline. CDR3 coding DNA: TGTGCCACCAGTGACTATGGGGTGGAGCCCCAGCATTTT. This codes for CATSDYGVEPQHF.

The V and J genes are TRBV9 and TRBJ2-2; 8 bases fit TRBD1. The CDR3 is 16 amino acids. Germline V gives CDR1 SGDLS, CDR2 YYNGEE. V shed 7 bases and J 1 base; nucleotides not matched to a gene: 9. CDR3 in DNA: TGTGCCAGCCGAGGGACAGGCGAGAAGAACACCGGGGAGCTGTTTTTT. Encoded protein: CASRGTGEKNTGELFF.

This clonotype was observed a single time. The chain combines TRBV12-3 or TRBV12-4 with TRBJ2-3; D is uncertain. The ends were cut back, 6 bases at V and 5 bases at J, with 9 bases in the middle. The CDR3 loop spans 12 amino acids. Here the CDR3 reads CASRADQDTQYF. CDR3 nucleotides: TGTGCCAGCAGGGCGGACCAAGATACGCAGTATTTT.

This clonotype was detected a few times. V usage is TRBV4-1 and J usage is TRBJ2-1; 13 bases agree with TRBD2. V shed 2 bases and J 7 bases; nucleotides not matched to a gene: 11. CDR3 length: 18 amino acids. Germline values: CDR1 MGHRA, CDR2 YSYEKL. This CDR3 reads CASSQTKGRLAGGNEQFF. The CDR3 DNA is TGCGCCAGCAGCCAAACCAAGGGAAGACTAGCGGGAGGTAATGAGCAGTTCTTC.

The chain recombines TRBV6-2 or TRBV6-3 with TRBJ2-1, with a weak D call TRBD2 (7 bases). CDR1 MNHEY and CDR2 SVGEGT come from the germline V gene. Trimming stripped 6 bases from V and 8 bases from J, with 17 bases between. The CDR3 has 14 residues. DNA of the CDR3: TGTGCCAGCAGCCCCCGGGGGGCCTTCCATGAGCAGTTCTTC. Translated: CASSPRGAFHEQFF.

The chain carries TRBV12-3 or TRBV12-4 and TRBJ2-7, with 7 bases identical to TRBD2. The junction had 5 bases not matched to a gene; V was cut back by 0 bases and J by 3 bases. The CDR3 covers 15 residues. The CDR3 nucleotides are TGTGCCAGCAGTTTAGCGGGGGGAGGGATCTACGAGCAGTACTTC. This codes for CASSLAGGGIYEQYF.

The chain employs TRBV13 and TRBJ2-7; 8 bases map to TRBD1. The length of the CDR3 is 13 residues. V dropped 7 bases and J dropped 6; count of bases not matched to a gene: 8. Germline V CDR1 and CDR2: PRHDT, FYEKMQ (reference sequence). The CDR3 region is CASIFRGQGEQYF. Written as DNA, the CDR3 is TGTGCCAGCATCTTCCGAGGACAGGGCGAGCAGTACTTC.

The genes are TRBV13 and TRBJ1-2, with D possibly being TRBD1 (6 bases). This CDR3 region has 12 residues. Trimming left V 4 bases short and J 7 bases short, with 10 bases between. CDR1 and CDR2 (germline): PRHDT, FYEKMQ (reference sequence). The CDR3 loop is CASSSYRVGYTF. CDR3 in DNA: TGTGCCAGCAGCTCCTACAGGGTTGGCTACACCTTC.

This chain links TRBV19 with TRBJ2-1; D ambiguous. Trimming removed 7 bases from V and 4 bases from J, with 14 bases in between. Germline V gene lookup returns CDR1 LNHDA and CDR2 SQIVND (reference sequence). The CDR3 spans 14 residues. The CDR3 DNA reads as TGTGCCAGTAAAGAGAGGCTTTGGTACAATGAGCAGTTCTTC. Encoded protein: CASKERLWYNEQFF.

This chain connects TRBV29-1 to TRBJ2-2, with 7 bases aligning to TRBD2. The CDR3 is 16 residues long. The V gene's germline CDR1 is SQVTM and CDR2 ANQGSEA. V lost 1 base to trimming and J lost 7 bases; unmatched junction nucleotides: 12. As DNA, the CDR3 is TGCAGCGTTGAAGTGGAGTCGAGCGGGGTGGTCGGGGAGCTGTTTTTT. The encoded protein is CSVEVESSGVVGELFF.

The rearrangement links TRBV15 to TRBJ2-3, with 9 positions matching TRBD2. Germline V CDR1 and CDR2: LNHNV, YYDKDF (reference sequence). Trimming took 3 bases from V and 3 from J; bases not matched to a gene: 10. The CDR3 contains 17 residues. The CDR3 bases are TGTGCCACCAGCAGCGGAATTAGCGGGAGAGCGACAGATACGCAGTATTTT. Amino acid sequence: CATSSGISGRATDTQYF.

This clonotype was seen just once. This rearrangement joins TRBV7-9 to TRBJ2-1; 10 bases line up with TRBD2. The CDR3 extends over 16 amino acids. The germline CDR1 and CDR2 sequences are SEHNR and FQNEAQ (reference sequence). Trimming removed 2 bases from V and 5 bases from J; junction bases left unmatched: 6. The DNA for the CDR3 is TGTGCCAGCAGCTTAACTAGCGGGATAGGGGACAATGAGCAGTTCTTC. It is translated as CASSLTSGIGDNEQFF.

V and J are TRBV4-3 and TRBJ2-3; TRBD2 might be the D (6 bases). This CDR3 contains 17 residues. Germline-derived CDR1 and CDR2 are LGHNA and YSLEER. Trimming removed 0 bases from V and 4 bases from J, with 17 bases in between. For the CDR3, the DNA is TGCGCCAGCAGCCAAGAGGTTACGGGAGTCTTCTCAGATACGCAGTATTTT. The encoded protein is CASSQEVTGVFSDTQYF.